The text below deals with one T cell receptor (beta chain). The CDR3 covers 15 residues. V lost 6 bases and J 9 bases, leaving 21 bases between the germline ends. Germline assignment: CDR1 MNHNY and CDR2 SVGAGI (reference sequence). These data belong to a study of T cell changes during pregnancy in multiple sclerosis. Measured with immunoSEQ multiplex PCR; TCRdb has only the in-frame clones, and not every one. The sample shows approximately 66,000 clones, around nine tenths of them seen only once. The clonotype comes from a female donor with multiple sclerosis, enrolled in a pregnancy study. The sequences come from CD8+ T cells from peripheral blood mononuclear cells, collected before pregnancy. The rearrangement uses TRBV6-6 and TRBJ2-1; a possible D gene is TRBD1 (5 bases). The CDR3 spells CASRQTLGPYGEQFF. In DNA, the CDR3 is TGTGCCAGCAGACAAACCTTGGGGCCTTATGGTGAGCAGTTCTTC.